Below are 25 T cell receptor beta chains sequenced from a single sample in a study of cytomegalovirus exposure and HLA in healthy donors. The PCR was carried out with 60 Vbeta primers and 13 Jbeta primers. The protocol was immunoSEQ multiplex PCR, while the TCRdb copy is restricted to in-frame clones and leaves out a portion. Of approximately 220,000 clones listed, 75% to 80% are singletons. The sequenced sample consisted of PBMCs. All receptors come from a male donor in good health and CMV-seronegative.

The chain combines TRBV5-6 with TRBJ1-5, with D perhaps matching TRBD1 (6 bases). This CDR3 region has 16 residues. Trimming cost V 4 bases and J 4 bases, with 18 bases left between them. Per germline, CDR1 SGHDT and CDR2 YYEEEE. CDR3 residues: CASSRLRGTQNQPQHF. CDR3 bases: TGTGCCAGCAGCCGACTAAGGGGGACCCAAAATCAGCCCCAGCATTTT.

This clone was counted only a few times. The chain links TRBV5-4 to TRBJ2-3; 7 positions match TRBD2. The V and J ends lost 4 bases and 2 bases, in that order; junction bases with no gene match: 7. Germline CDR1 reads SGHNT; CDR2 reads YYREEE (reference sequence). The CDR3 is made up of 15 amino acids. CDR3 residues: CASSQAGTTTDTQYF. The CDR3 DNA reads TGTGCCAGCAGCCAAGCGGGAACAACCACAGATACGCAGTATTTT.

This clone has just one count. This rearrangement joins TRBV7-3 to TRBJ2-5, with 9 bases matching TRBD1. The CDR3 is 12 amino acids. Losses at the gene ends were 8 bases for V and 2 bases for J; bases not matched to a gene: 0. Germline V gene sequence: CDR1 SGHTA, CDR2 FQGTGA. The CDR3 loop is CASGTGQETQYF. The CDR3 bases are TGTGCCAGCGGGACAGGGCAAGAGACCCAGTACTTC.

This clone was counted between two and nine times. This chain joins TRBV9 and TRBJ2-7; 14 nucleotides match TRBD2. The junction had 3 bases not matched to a gene; V was cut back by 4 bases and J by 3 bases. Germline values: CDR1 SGDLS, CDR2 YYNGEE. The CDR3 covers 15 residues. Here the CDR3 DNA reads TGTGCCAGCAGCCTGGGGACTAGCGGGAGCTACGAGCAGTACTTC. It encodes CASSLGTSGSYEQYF.

The chain links TRBV30 to TRBJ1-1; D is perhaps TRBD1 (5 bases). Germline lookup yields CDR1 GTSNPN and CDR2 SVGIG (reference sequence). Trimming took 3 bases from V and 1 from J, leaving 6 bases between them. CDR3 size: 12 residues. DNA for the CDR3: TGTGCCTGGAGGACAGAGAACACTGAAGCTTTCTTT. Residues: CAWRTENTEAFF.

This clone was counted between two and nine times. The rearrangement uses TRBV5-5 and TRBJ1-4; 8 bases are a match to TRBD1. J lost 3 bases, V lost 9 bases, and 10 bases had no gene match. CDR1 is SGHKS, CDR2 YYEKEE, per germline (reference sequence). The CDR3 contains 15 residues. This CDR3 is CATGDRPLSNEKLFF. The CDR3, as DNA: TGTGCCACCGGGGACAGGCCCTTATCTAATGAAAAACTGTTTTTT.

The J gene is TRBJ1-4, the V gene TRBV4-3; weak D call: TRBD1 (6 bases). The V gene's germline CDR1 is LGHNA and CDR2 YSLEER. V dropped 1 base and J dropped 3 bases, with 12 bases sitting between them. This CDR3 region has 16 residues. The CDR3 loop reads CASSQARGWANEKLFF. The CDR3 DNA sequence: TGCGCCAGCAGCCAAGCCAGGGGTTGGGCTAATGAAAAACTGTTTTTT.

The chain employs TRBV4-2 and TRBJ2-1, with 9 bases lining up with TRBD2. Germline assignment: CDR1 LGHNA and CDR2 YNFKEQ. The CDR3 sequence is 16 residues long. J lost 2 bases, V lost 1 base, and 3 bases had no gene match. CDR3 DNA sequence: TGTGCCAGCAGCCAAGTAGCGGGGGAGACCTACAATGAGCAGTTCTTC. It specifies CASSQVAGETYNEQFF.

The chain joins TRBV9 to TRBJ1-2; 7 bases are a match to TRBD1. V trimming: 6 bases; J trimming: 1 base; junction bases outside the gene matches: 9. The CDR3 contains 15 residues. The germline gives CDR1 SGDLS, CDR2 YYNGEE. CDR3 sequence (DNA): TGTGCCAGCACCCGTAGTACAGGGGATAACTATGGCTACACCTTC. Its protein is CASTRSTGDNYGYTF.

This chain uses TRBV7-2 with TRBJ2-2; 12 nucleotides align to TRBD1. From germline, CDR1 is SGHTA and CDR2 FQGNSA. Trimming at V came to 8 bases and at J to 3 bases, leaving 10 bases not matched to a gene. The CDR3 totals 17 residues. DNA for the CDR3: TGTGCCAGCCGCCCCAGGGGGACAGGGGGCTACACCGGGGAGCTGTTTTTT. It encodes CASRPRGTGGYTGELFF.

The chain is built from TRBV2 and TRBJ2-2, with 11 bases identical to TRBD2. The CDR3 runs to 16 residues. Germline CDR1 is SNHLY and CDR2 is FYNNEI. V lost 1 base, J lost 7 bases, and 5 bases stayed unmatched. Written as DNA, the CDR3 is TGTGCCAGCAGTGAAGAACGTAGCGGGAGGGACGGGGAGCTGTTTTTT. Its translation is CASSEERSGRDGELFF. The full variable domain, its missing parts supplied by reference TRBV2 and TRBJ2-2, is EPEVTQTPSHQVTQMGQEVILRCVPISNHLYFYWYRQILGQKVEFLVSFYNNEISEKSEIFDDQFSVERPDGSNFTLKIRSTKLEDSAMYFCASSEERSGRDGELFFGEGSRLTVL.

The chain links TRBV9 to TRBJ2-2; possible D gene TRBD2, 5 bases. V lost 4 bases, J lost 0 bases, and 28 bases lay in between. Germline V gives CDR1 SGDLS, CDR2 YYNGEE. This CDR3 contains 21 residues. For the CDR3, the DNA is TGTGCCAGCAGCCCCCTGTCTGGAGTTTTCAGCGGAGGCGCGAACACCGGGGAGCTGTTTTTT. Its translation: CASSPLSGVFSGGANTGELFF.

The V call is TRBV11-2, the J call TRBJ2-3; 11 nucleotides align to TRBD1. J lost 4 bases, V lost 6 bases, and 9 bases had no gene match. Germline V CDR1 and CDR2: SGHAT, FQNNGV. The CDR3 loop spans 16 amino acids. CDR3 DNA: TGTGCCAGCAGATCCCTCCGGACAGGGGGCGCAGATACGCAGTATTTT. Protein sequence: CASRSLRTGGADTQYF.

The chain recombines TRBV29-1 with TRBJ2-1; tentatively, D is TRBD2 (5 bases). The CDR3 loop spans 11 amino acids. Between the trimmed V and J ends, which lost 4 bases and 5 bases, there was a span of 6 bases. Germline V gives CDR1 SQVTM, CDR2 ANQGSEA. The CDR3 coding sequence is TGCAGCGTTGGACTAAACAATGAGCAGTTCTTC. Translation: CSVGLNNEQFF.

The chain couples TRBV19 to TRBJ1-2; D might be TRBD1 (5 bases). The CDR3 consists of 15 residues. V was cut by 6 bases and J by 3 bases, with 17 bases left in between. Germline assignment: CDR1 LNHDA and CDR2 SQIVND (reference sequence). CDR3 amino acids: CASSPLEGLDYGYTF. The CDR3 DNA follows: TGTGCCAGTAGCCCTCTGGAGGGGTTGGACTATGGCTACACCTTC.

The chain combines TRBV5-1 with TRBJ2-1, with 7 bases lining up with TRBD1. V gave up 0 bases and J gave up 3 bases; unmatched junction bases: 3. The germline V gene encodes CDR1 SGHRS and CDR2 YFSETQ. The CDR3 has 15 amino acids. The DNA for the CDR3 is TGCGCCAGCAGCTTGGACAGGGGAATCTACAATGAGCAGTTCTTC. It specifies CASSLDRGIYNEQFF.

Only one count was recorded for this clone. The chain joins TRBV5-1 to TRBJ2-5, with 9 nucleotides matching TRBD1. With V trimmed by 4 bases and J by 5 bases, 3 bases remained unmatched. Germline V gene sequence: CDR1 SGHRS, CDR2 YFSETQ. The CDR3 is 13 amino acids. The CDR3 sequence is CASSRTGVETQYF. In DNA, the CDR3 is TGCGCCAGCAGCAGGACAGGGGTCGAGACCCAGTACTTC.

The chain joins TRBV19 to TRBJ2-7; TRBD1 agrees at 10 bases. This CDR3 region has 16 residues. Germline values: CDR1 LNHDA, CDR2 SQIVND (reference sequence). Trimming at V came to 1 base and at J to 0 bases, leaving 3 bases not matched to a gene. The CDR3 spells CASSIGGQGSSYEQYF. CDR3 sequence (DNA): TGTGCCAGTAGTATAGGGGGACAGGGGTCCTCCTACGAGCAGTACTTC. The full variable domain, in which reference TRBV19 and TRBJ2-7 provide the parts outside the CDR3, is DGGITQSPKYLFRKEGQNVTLSCEQNLNHDAMYWYRQDPGQGLRLIYYSQIVNDFQKGDIAEGYSVSREKKESFPLTVTSAQKNPTAFYLCASSIGGQGSSYEQYFGPGTRLTVT.

A single count supports this clone. CDR3 protein: CAWRATGASNQPQHF. In nucleotides, the CDR3 is TGTGCCTGGAGGGCCACAGGAGCTAGCAATCAGCCCCAGCATTTT. This chain joins TRBV30 and TRBJ1-5, with D possibly matching TRBD1 (5 bases). Trimming took 3 bases from V and 0 from J, leaving 12 bases between them. CDR1 is GTSNPN and CDR2 is SVGIG in the germline V gene (reference sequence). CDR3 length: 15 amino acids.

This rearrangement joins TRBV10-3 to TRBJ2-1; tentative D call: TRBD2 (5 bases). Trimming stripped 3 bases from V and 14 bases from J, with 20 bases between. The CDR3 length is 14 residues. The germline gives CDR1 ENHRY, CDR2 SYGVKD. Written as DNA, the CDR3 is TGTGCCATCAGTGACTCCGGACTCAATTCCCACGAGTTCTTC. It encodes CAISDSGLNSHEFF.

V gene TRBV27 combines with J gene TRBJ1-6, with 8 bases identical to TRBD1. Germline CDR1 reads MNHEY; CDR2 reads SMNVEV (reference sequence). J gave up 9 bases and V 7 bases, and 5 bases lay outside the gene matches. This CDR3 has 13 amino acids. The CDR3 protein is CASTTGGSSPLHF. For the CDR3, the DNA is TGTGCCAGCACAACAGGGGGGAGTTCACCCCTCCACTTT.

This chain's CDR3 is CASDSSAMETQYF. CDR3 DNA: TGTGCCAGCGACTCAAGCGCCATGGAGACCCAGTACTTC. The chain employs TRBV5-6 and TRBJ2-5; D unresolved. V lost 7 bases and J 5 bases, leaving 15 bases between the germline ends. The CDR3 covers 13 residues. In germline, CDR1 is SGHDT, CDR2 YYEEEE.

The rearrangement joins TRBV19 to TRBJ1-6, with 8 bases fitting TRBD1. This CDR3 spans 16 amino acids. Germline assignment: CDR1 LNHDA and CDR2 SQIVND (reference sequence). The ends lost 5 bases at V and 8 bases at J; junction bases unmatched: 11. The CDR3 DNA reads as TGTGCCAGTAGTTTAACGCAGGGGGCCGCGGATTCACCCCTCCACTTT. It translates to CASSLTQGAADSPLHF.

V and J are TRBV28 and TRBJ2-3, with D hard to call. The V end was cut by 5 bases, the J end by 2 bases, with 5 bases between. The CDR3 runs 12 residues. Germline V gene data show CDR1 as MDHEN and CDR2 as SYDVKM. This CDR3 is CASSPFTDTQYF. CDR3 bases: TGTGCCAGCAGTCCATTCACAGATACGCAGTATTTT.

The CDR3 here is CASSWGLAEISTDTQYF. The DNA for the CDR3 is TGTGCCAGCAGCTGGGGACTAGCAGAGATAAGCACAGATACGCAGTATTTT. The rearrangement joins TRBV5-4 to TRBJ2-3; 9 bases are shared with TRBD2. This CDR3 has 17 amino acids. Germline loops: CDR1 SGHNT, CDR2 YYREEE (reference sequence). J lost 0 bases, V lost 3 bases, and 8 bases had no gene match. Drawing the rest from reference TRBV5-4 and TRBJ2-3, the complete variable domain is ETGVTQSPTHLIKTRGQQVTLRCSSQSGHNTVSWYQQALGQGPQFIFQYYREEENGRGNFPPRFSGLQFPNYSSELNVNALELDDSALYLCASSWGLAEISTDTQYFGPGTRLTVL.